A single sample is the source of the 15 T cell receptor beta chains below, sequenced in a study of radiotherapy plus CTLA-4 blockade in lung cancer. The data were produced by immunoSEQ multiplex PCR, yet TCRdb's version contains in-frame clones alone and is incomplete. The table records approximately 100,000 clones, 85% of them present only once. Sample: peripheral blood, taken from a patient treated with radiotherapy plus ipilimumab. The receptors were sampled from a human donor with non-small cell lung cancer that progressed on radiotherapy plus ipilimumab. Some clones in this sample may be carry-over from other donors' samples.

CDR3 nucleotides: TGCGCCAGCAGCTTAGACAGTCTATATAATTCACCCCTCCACTTT. Protein sequence: CASSLDSLYNSPLHF. This chain links TRBV5-1 with TRBJ1-6, with D possibly matching TRBD1 (5 bases). The CDR3 totals 15 residues. CDR1 and CDR2 (germline): SGHRS, YFSETQ. With 2 bases removed from V and 4 bases from J, the gap between germline ends came to 10 bases.

In its sample, this clone was seen once. The chain links TRBV6-5 to TRBJ1-2, with 8 bases that match TRBD1. This CDR3 spans 13 amino acids. Per germline, CDR1 MNHEY and CDR2 SVGAGI. J was trimmed by 8 bases and V by 4 bases; bases with no gene match: 6. The CDR3 DNA reads TGTGCCAGCAGTTCAAGACAGGGGTACGGCTACACCTTC. Protein: CASSSRQGYGYTF.

This rearrangement joins TRBV15 to TRBJ1-5; D unresolved. V was clipped by 2 bases and J by 3 bases, with 17 bases between them. The CDR3 has 17 residues. In germline, CDR1 is LNHNV, CDR2 YYDKDF (reference sequence). In DNA form, the CDR3 reads TGTGCCACCAGCAGACAGAGGGTTCTCCTTCCCAATCAGCCCCAGCATTTT. Its translation is CATSRQRVLLPNQPQHF.

This clone has a handful of counts. The rearrangement joins TRBV5-4 to TRBJ2-1; possibly TRBD1 for D (5 bases). Germline-derived CDR1 and CDR2 are SGHNT and YYREEE (reference sequence). V was pared by 4 bases and J by 9 bases, with 11 bases between. The CDR3 has 12 amino acids. CDR3 nucleotides: TGTGCCAGCAGCCAAGGAAGGGGTGAGCAGTTCTTC. Protein product: CASSQGRGEQFF.

The V and J genes are TRBV7-6 and TRBJ1-2, with unresolved D. This CDR3 has 13 residues. The ends were cut back, 1 base at V and 6 bases at J, with 9 bases in the middle. Per the germline V gene, CDR1 is SGHVS and CDR2 is FNYEAQ. In DNA form, the CDR3 reads TGTGCCAGCAGCTTAGAGGGTTACGATGGCTACACCTTC. This translates into CASSLEGYDGYTF.

The chain has TRBV9 and TRBJ1-2; weak D call: TRBD1 (6 bases). V lost 5 bases and J 3 bases, leaving 14 bases between the germline ends. The CDR3 has 14 amino acids. Germline V CDR1 and CDR2: SGDLS, YYNGEE. The CDR3 nucleotides read TGTGCCAGCAGTAGAGGGGGGCGCGACTATGGCTACACCTTC. Its translation: CASSRGGRDYGYTF.

This clone has a handful of counts. The gene calls are TRBV19 and TRBJ1-2; TRBD1 might be the D (5 bases). The CDR3 contains 14 residues. The germline CDR1 and CDR2 sequences are LNHDA and SQIVND (reference sequence). The V gene lost 5 bases and the J gene lost 4 bases, with 14 bases spanning the gap. CDR3 DNA sequence: TGTGCCAGTAGTGCCCGGGACGTGCTCTATGGCTACACCTTC. The encoded protein is CASSARDVLYGYTF.

J is TRBJ1-4 and V is TRBV7-2, with TRBD1 matching over 8 bases. The CDR3 is 15 amino acids. Germline CDR1 SGHTA, CDR2 FQGNSA. The V and J ends lost 6 bases and 2 bases, in that order; junction bases with no gene match: 5. The CDR3 protein is CASSYNRGTNEKLFF. The CDR3 DNA follows: TGTGCCAGCAGTTATAACAGGGGGACTAATGAAAAACTGTTTTTT. Full variable domain (rest looked up from reference TRBV7-2 and TRBJ1-4): GAGVSQSPSNKVTEKGKDVELRCDPISGHTALYWYRQSLGQGLEFLIYFQGNSAPDKSGLPSDRFSAERTGGSVSTLTIQRTQQEDSAVYLCASSYNRGTNEKLFFGSGTQLSVL.

V and J are TRBV19 and TRBJ2-7; 9 bases match TRBD1. Germline trimming cut 7 bases from V and 6 bases from J; bases unmatched to any gene: 13. Germline CDR1 LNHDA, CDR2 SQIVND (reference sequence). This CDR3 has 15 amino acids. The CDR3 bases are TGTGCCAGTAAATTGACGGGACAGGGTTTTTCCGAGCAGTACTTC. Its translation: CASKLTGQGFSEQYF.

V and J are TRBV14 and TRBJ2-1, with unresolved D. With 0 bases removed from V and 0 bases from J, the gap between germline ends came to 12 bases. Per germline, CDR1 SGHDN and CDR2 FVKESK. The CDR3 has 17 residues. CDR3 coding DNA: TGTGCCAGCAGCCAAGAAACAGCTTCTAGCTCCTACAATGAGCAGTTCTTC. It yields the protein CASSQETASSSYNEQFF. The variable domain in full, with the rest retrieved from reference TRBV14 and TRBJ2-1, is EAGVTQFPSHSVIEKGQTVTLRCDPISGHDNLYWYRRVMGKEIKFLLHFVKESKQDESGMPNNRFLAERTGGTYSTLKVQPAELEDSGVYFCASSQETASSSYNEQFFGPGTRLTVL.

The rearrangement links TRBV4-1 to TRBJ2-5; TRBD2 is a possible D gene (5 bases). There are 14 residues in the CDR3. Trimming took off 0 bases at V and 5 bases at J, with 10 bases between the two ends. CDR1 is MGHRA, CDR2 YSYEKL, per germline. CDR3 loop: CASSQDPSRETQYF. CDR3 DNA sequence: TGCGCCAGCAGCCAAGATCCTAGCAGGGAGACCCAGTACTTC.

The chain uses TRBV7-8 and TRBJ1-6; no definite D call. The CDR3 is 14 residues long. V lost 1 base to trimming and J lost 8 bases, with 9 bases between them. Germline V CDR1 and CDR2: SGHVS, FQNEAQ. CDR3 DNA: TGTGCCAGCAGCTTAGAGGGTCGATATTCACCCCTCCACTTT. As protein: CASSLEGRYSPLHF.

V gene TRBV4-2 combines with J gene TRBJ1-2; D is unresolved. Looked up from germline, CDR1 is LGHNA and CDR2 is YNFKEQ. Trimming took off 0 bases at V and 8 bases at J, with 13 bases between the two ends. This CDR3 contains 14 residues. CDR3 region: CASSQDAAGWGYTF. The DNA for the CDR3 is TGTGCCAGCAGCCAAGACGCGGCAGGCTGGGGCTACACCTTC.

V gene TRBV7-3 combines with J gene TRBJ1-1; 7 bases are shared with TRBD1. The V gene end was trimmed by 5 bases and the J gene end by 3 bases; junction bases not matched to a gene: 9. This CDR3 comprises 15 residues. In germline, CDR1 is SGHTA, CDR2 FQGTGA. In nucleotides, the CDR3 is TGTGCCAGCAGCCACAAAAAGACAGGGCACACTGAAGCTTTCTTT. Protein product: CASSHKKTGHTEAFF.

DNA of the CDR3: TGTGCCAGTAGTATAGGCGGTAATCAGCCCCAGCATTTT. Protein sequence: CASSIGGNQPQHF. The chain links TRBV19 to TRBJ1-5; no definite D call. Germline-derived CDR1 and CDR2 are LNHDA and SQIVND (reference sequence). This CDR3 region has 13 residues. With 1 base removed from V and 4 bases from J, the gap between germline ends came to 5 bases.